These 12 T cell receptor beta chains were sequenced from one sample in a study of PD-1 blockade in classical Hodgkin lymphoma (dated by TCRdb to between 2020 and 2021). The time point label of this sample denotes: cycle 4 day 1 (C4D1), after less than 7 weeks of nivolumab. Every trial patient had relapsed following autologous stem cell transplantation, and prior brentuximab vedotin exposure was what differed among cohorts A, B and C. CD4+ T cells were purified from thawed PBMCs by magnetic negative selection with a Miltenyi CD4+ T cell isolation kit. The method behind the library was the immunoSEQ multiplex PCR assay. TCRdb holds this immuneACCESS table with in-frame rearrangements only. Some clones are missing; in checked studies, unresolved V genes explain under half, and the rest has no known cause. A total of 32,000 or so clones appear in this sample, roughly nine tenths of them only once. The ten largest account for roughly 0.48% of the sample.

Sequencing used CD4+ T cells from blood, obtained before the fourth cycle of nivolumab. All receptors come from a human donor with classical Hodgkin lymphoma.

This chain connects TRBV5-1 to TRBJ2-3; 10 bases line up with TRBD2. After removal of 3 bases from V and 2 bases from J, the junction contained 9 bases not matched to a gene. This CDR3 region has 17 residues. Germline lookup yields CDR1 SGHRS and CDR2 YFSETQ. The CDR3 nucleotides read TGCGCCAGCAGCTCGTTAGCGGGAGGTGGCATCACAGATACGCAGTATTTT. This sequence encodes CASSSLAGGGITDTQYF.

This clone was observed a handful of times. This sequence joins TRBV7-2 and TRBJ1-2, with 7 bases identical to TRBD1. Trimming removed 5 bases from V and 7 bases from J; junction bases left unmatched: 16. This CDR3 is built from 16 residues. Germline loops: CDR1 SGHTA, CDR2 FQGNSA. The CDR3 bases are TGTGCCAGCAGCCTACAACCTGGACAGGCCAAGGCTGGCTACACCTTC. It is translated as CASSLQPGQAKAGYTF.

CDR3: CASTGPGGDTQYF. CDR3 in DNA: TGTGCCAGCACCGGACCAGGGGGAGATACGCAGTATTTT. The chain carries TRBV9 and TRBJ2-3, with 7 bases fitting TRBD1. The V and J ends lost 6 bases and 5 bases, in that order; junction bases with no gene match: 6. The CDR3 consists of 13 residues. The germline CDR1 and CDR2 sequences are SGDLS and YYNGEE.

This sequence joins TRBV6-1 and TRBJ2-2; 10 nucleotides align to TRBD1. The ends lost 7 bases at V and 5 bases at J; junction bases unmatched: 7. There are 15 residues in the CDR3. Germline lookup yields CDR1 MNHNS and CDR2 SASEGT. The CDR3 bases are TGTGCCAGCAAAGGACAGGGGGTGGAAACCGGGGAGCTGTTTTTT. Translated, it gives CASKGQGVETGELFF.

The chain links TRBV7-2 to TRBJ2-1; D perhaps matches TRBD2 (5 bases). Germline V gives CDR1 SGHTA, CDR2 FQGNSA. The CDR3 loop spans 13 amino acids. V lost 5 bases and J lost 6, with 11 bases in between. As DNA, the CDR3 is TGTGCCAGCAGCCGAGCGGTTGCCAATGAGCAGTTCTTC. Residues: CASSRAVANEQFF.

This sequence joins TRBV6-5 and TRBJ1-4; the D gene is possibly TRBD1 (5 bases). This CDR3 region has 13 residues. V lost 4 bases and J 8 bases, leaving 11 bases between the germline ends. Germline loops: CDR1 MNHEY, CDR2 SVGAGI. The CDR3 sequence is CASSLGRLEKLFF. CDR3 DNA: TGTGCCAGCAGTTTGGGGCGTCTGGAAAAACTGTTTTTT.

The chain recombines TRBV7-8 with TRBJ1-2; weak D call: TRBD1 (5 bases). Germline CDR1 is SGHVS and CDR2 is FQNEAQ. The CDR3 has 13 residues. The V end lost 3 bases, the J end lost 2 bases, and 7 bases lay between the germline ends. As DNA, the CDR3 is TGTGCCAGCAGCTTGGACACAAACTATGGCTACACCTTC. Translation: CASSLDTNYGYTF.

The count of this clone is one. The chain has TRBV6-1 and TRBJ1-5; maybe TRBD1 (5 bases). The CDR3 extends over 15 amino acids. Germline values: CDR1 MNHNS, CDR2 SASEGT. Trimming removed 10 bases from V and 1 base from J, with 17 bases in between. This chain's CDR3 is CATHINGGSNQPQHF. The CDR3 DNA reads TGTGCCACGCATATTAACGGGGGAAGCAATCAGCCCCAGCATTTT.

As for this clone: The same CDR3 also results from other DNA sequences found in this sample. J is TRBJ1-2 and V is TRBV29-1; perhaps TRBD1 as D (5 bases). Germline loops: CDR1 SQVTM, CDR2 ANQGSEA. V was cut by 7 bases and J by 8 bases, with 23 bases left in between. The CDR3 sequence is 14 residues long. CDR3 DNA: TGCAGCGCAAAAGCAGGAGGGACCCTCAACGGCTACACCTTC. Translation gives CSAKAGGTLNGYTF.

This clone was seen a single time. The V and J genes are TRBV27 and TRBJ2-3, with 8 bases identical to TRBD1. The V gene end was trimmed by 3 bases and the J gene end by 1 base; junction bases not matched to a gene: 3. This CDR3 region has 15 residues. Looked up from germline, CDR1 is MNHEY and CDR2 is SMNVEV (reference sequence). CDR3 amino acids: CASSFDRGGTDTQYF. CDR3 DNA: TGTGCCAGCAGTTTCGACAGGGGAGGCACAGATACGCAGTATTTT.

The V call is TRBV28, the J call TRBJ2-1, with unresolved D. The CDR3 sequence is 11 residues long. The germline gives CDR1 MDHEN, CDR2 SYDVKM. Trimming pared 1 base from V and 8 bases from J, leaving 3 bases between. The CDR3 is CASSLFDEQFF. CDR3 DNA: TGTGCCAGCAGTTTATTTGATGAGCAGTTCTTC.

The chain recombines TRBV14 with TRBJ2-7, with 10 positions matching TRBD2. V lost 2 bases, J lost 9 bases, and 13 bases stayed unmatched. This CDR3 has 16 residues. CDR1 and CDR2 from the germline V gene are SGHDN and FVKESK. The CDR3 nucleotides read TGTGCCAGCAGCCAAAGCCTAGCGGGGGCCCATTGGGTGCAGTACTTC. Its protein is CASSQSLAGAHWVQYF.